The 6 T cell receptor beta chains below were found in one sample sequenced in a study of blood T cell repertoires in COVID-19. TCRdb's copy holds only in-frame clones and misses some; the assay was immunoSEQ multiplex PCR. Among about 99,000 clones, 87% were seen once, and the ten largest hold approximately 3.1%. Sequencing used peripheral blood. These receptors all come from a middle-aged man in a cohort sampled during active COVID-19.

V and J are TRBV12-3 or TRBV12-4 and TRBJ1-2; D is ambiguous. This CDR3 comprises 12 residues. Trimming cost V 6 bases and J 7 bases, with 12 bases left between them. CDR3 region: CASRVSTSGYTF. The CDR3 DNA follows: TGTGCCAGCAGAGTATCGACAAGTGGCTACACCTTC.

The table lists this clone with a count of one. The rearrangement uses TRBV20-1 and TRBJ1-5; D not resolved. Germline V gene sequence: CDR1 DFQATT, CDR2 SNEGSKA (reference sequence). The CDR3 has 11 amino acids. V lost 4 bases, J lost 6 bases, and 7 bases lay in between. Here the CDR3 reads CSATEGQPQHF. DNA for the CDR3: TGCAGTGCTACGGAGGGTCAGCCCCAGCATTTT.

CDR3 in amino acids: CASSPSGLRETQYF. CDR3 coding DNA: TGTGCCAGCAGCCCCTCAGGGTTACGAGAGACCCAGTACTTC. The gene calls are TRBV5-8 and TRBJ2-5, with D perhaps matching TRBD1 (5 bases). CDR1 SGHTS and CDR2 YDEGEE come from the germline V gene. Trimming pared 4 bases from V and 4 bases from J, leaving 14 bases between. There are 14 residues in the CDR3.

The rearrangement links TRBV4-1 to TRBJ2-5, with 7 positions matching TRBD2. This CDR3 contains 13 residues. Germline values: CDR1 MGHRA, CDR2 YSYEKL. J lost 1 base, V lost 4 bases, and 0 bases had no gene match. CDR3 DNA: TGCGCCAGCAGCCGGACTAGCCAAGAGACCCAGTACTTC. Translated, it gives CASSRTSQETQYF.

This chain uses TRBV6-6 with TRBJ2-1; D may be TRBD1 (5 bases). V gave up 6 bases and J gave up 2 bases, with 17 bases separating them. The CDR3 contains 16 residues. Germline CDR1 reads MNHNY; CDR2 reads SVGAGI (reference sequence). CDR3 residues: CASRGSETATYNEQFF. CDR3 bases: TGTGCCAGCAGGGGCTCCGAGACAGCAACCTACAATGAGCAGTTCTTC.

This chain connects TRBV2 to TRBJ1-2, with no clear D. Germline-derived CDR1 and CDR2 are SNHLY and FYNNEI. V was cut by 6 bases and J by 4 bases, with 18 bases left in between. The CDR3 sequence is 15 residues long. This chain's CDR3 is CASRAGLSVGYGYTF. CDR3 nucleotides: TGTGCCAGCAGGGCAGGCCTTAGTGTTGGCTATGGCTACACCTTC.